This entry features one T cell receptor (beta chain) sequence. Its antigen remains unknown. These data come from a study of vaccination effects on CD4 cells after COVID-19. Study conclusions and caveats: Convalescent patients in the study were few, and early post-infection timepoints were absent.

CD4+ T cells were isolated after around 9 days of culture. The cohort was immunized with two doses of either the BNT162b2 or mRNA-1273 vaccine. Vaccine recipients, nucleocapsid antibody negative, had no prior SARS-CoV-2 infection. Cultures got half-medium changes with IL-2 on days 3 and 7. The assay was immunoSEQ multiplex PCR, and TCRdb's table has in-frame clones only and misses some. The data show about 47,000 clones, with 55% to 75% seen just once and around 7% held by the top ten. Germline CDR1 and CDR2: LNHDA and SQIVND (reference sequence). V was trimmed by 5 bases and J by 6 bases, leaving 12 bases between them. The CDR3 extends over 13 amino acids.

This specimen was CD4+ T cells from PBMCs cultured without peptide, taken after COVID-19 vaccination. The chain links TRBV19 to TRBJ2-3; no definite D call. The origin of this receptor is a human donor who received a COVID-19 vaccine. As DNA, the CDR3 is TGTGCCAGTAGTCCGGCGAGGCGGGATACGCAGTATTTT. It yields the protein CASSPARRDTQYF. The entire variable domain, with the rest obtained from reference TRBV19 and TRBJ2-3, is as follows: DGGITQSPKYLFRKEGQNVTLSCEQNLNHDAMYWYRQDPGQGLRLIYYSQIVNDFQKGDIAEGYSVSREKKESFPLTVTSAQKNPTAFYLCASSPARRDTQYFGPGTRLTVL.